This entry lists 32 T cell receptor beta chains sequenced from one sample in a study of cytotoxic CD8 clonotypes in ibrutinib-treated CLL. Sequencing was performed with immunoSEQ multiplex PCR; in TCRdb, only in-frame clones are kept and a portion is missing. The table shows approximately 120,000 clones, with 50% to 65% occurring only once. This material consisted of PBMCs, taken after 24 months of ibrutinib treatment. These receptors all stem from a human donor with chronic lymphocytic leukemia.

In nucleotides, the CDR3 is TGTGCCAGCAGCCCCCAGCTGGCGCAAGGGGAGACCCAGTACTTC. It is translated as CASSPQLAQGETQYF. The chain has TRBV9 and TRBJ2-5; D is ambiguous. V lost 4 bases and J lost 5, with 18 bases in between. Germline V gene lookup returns CDR1 SGDLS and CDR2 YYNGEE. The CDR3 spans 15 residues.

The J gene is TRBJ1-6, the V gene TRBV4-3; tentatively, D is TRBD1 (5 bases). V was cut by 0 bases and J by 9 bases, with 15 bases left in between. The germline V gene encodes CDR1 LGHNA and CDR2 YSLEER. This CDR3 spans 16 amino acids. The CDR3 nucleotides are TGCGCCAGCAGCCAAGATTACGCCAGGGCGGGTTCACCCCTCCACTTT. Its translation: CASSQDYARAGSPLHF.

This clone was found a few times. V and J are TRBV6-5 and TRBJ2-3, with a possible D match to TRBD2 (5 bases). V gave up 7 bases and J gave up 4 bases, with 6 bases separating them. Germline V gives CDR1 MNHEY, CDR2 SVGAGI. The CDR3 consists of 11 residues. CDR3 in amino acids: CASISADTQYF. In DNA, the CDR3 is TGTGCCAGCATTAGCGCAGATACGCAGTATTTT.

The chain joins TRBV10-3 to TRBJ1-2; the match to TRBD1 covers 9 bases. There are 13 residues in the CDR3. Germline CDR1 reads ENHRY; CDR2 reads SYGVKD. V was pared by 9 bases and J by 8 bases, with 10 bases of the junction left unmatched. As DNA, the CDR3 is TGTGCCATTTTCGCGGGACAGGGTCGCGGCTACACCTTC. Translated: CAIFAGQGRGYTF.

This clone has more than one count but fewer than ten. The V call is TRBV30, the J call TRBJ1-1; D possibly corresponds to TRBD1 (5 bases). Germline V gene sequence: CDR1 GTSNPN, CDR2 SVGIG (reference sequence). Trimming took 5 bases from V and 0 from J, leaving 10 bases between them. CDR3 length: 13 amino acids. CDR3 coding DNA: TGTGCCTGGGGCGGGACTTTGAACACTGAAGCTTTCTTT. Its translation is CAWGGTLNTEAFF.

This sequence joins TRBV30 and TRBJ1-2; a weak D match, TRBD1 (6 bases). This CDR3 has 12 amino acids. Per germline, CDR1 GTSNPN and CDR2 SVGIG (reference sequence). The V gene lost 2 bases and the J gene lost 7 bases, with 11 bases spanning the gap. In DNA, the CDR3 is TGTGCCTGGAGTCCGGGGGCGCCTGGCTACACCTTC. It codes for CAWSPGAPGYTF.

The gene calls are TRBV9 and TRBJ2-7; D gene unclear. The length of the CDR3 is 12 residues. CDR1 SGDLS and CDR2 YYNGEE come from the germline V gene. V was clipped by 0 bases and J by 5 bases, with 6 bases between them. CDR3 DNA: TGTGCCAGCAGCGTAGGTTGGGACGAGCAGTACTTC. It is translated as CASSVGWDEQYF.

V usage is TRBV30 and J usage is TRBJ2-1; D is ambiguous. Germline V gene lookup returns CDR1 GTSNPN and CDR2 SVGIG (reference sequence). V gave up 3 bases and J gave up 5 bases, with 14 bases separating them. The CDR3 length is 14 residues. DNA of the CDR3: TGTGCCTGGAGCTTCCCGTCCGGAAACAATGAGCAGTTCTTC. This translates into CAWSFPSGNNEQFF.

This clone has a handful of counts. The chain is built from TRBV5-1 and TRBJ2-1; a weak D match, TRBD1 (5 bases). Germline V lookup: CDR1 SGHRS, CDR2 YFSETQ. This CDR3 is built from 13 residues. Trimming cost V 2 bases and J 2 bases, with 5 bases left between them. CDR3 coding DNA: TGCGCCAGCAGCTTAGGGGCCTACAATGAGCAGTTCTTC. The encoded protein is CASSLGAYNEQFF.

The chain uses TRBV13 and TRBJ2-2, with D possibly matching TRBD1 (6 bases). This CDR3 is built from 15 residues. Trimming removed 8 bases at V and 0 bases at J, with 13 bases between. Looked up from germline, CDR1 is PRHDT and CDR2 is FYEKMQ (reference sequence). The CDR3 loop is CASLKTGANTGELFF. CDR3 nucleotides: TGTGCCAGCCTCAAGACAGGTGCGAACACCGGGGAGCTGTTTTTT.

V and J are TRBV5-1 and TRBJ1-2; D might be TRBD1 (5 bases). Trimming cost V 7 bases and J 3 bases, with 19 bases left between them. Germline V gene data show CDR1 as SGHRS and CDR2 as YFSETQ. The CDR3 covers 15 residues. The CDR3 DNA reads TGCGCCAGCTCCTCTCGGGAGGGGTTGGACTATGGCTACACCTTC. It codes for CASSSREGLDYGYTF.

The V and J genes are TRBV6-6 and TRBJ1-2, with a possible D match to TRBD1 (5 bases). The germline gives CDR1 MNHNY, CDR2 SVGAGI (reference sequence). V gave up 2 bases and J gave up 2 bases, with 15 bases separating them. CDR3 length: 16 amino acids. The CDR3 loop reads CASSYASQGRNYGYTF. The CDR3 DNA reads TGTGCCAGCAGTTACGCTTCGCAGGGAAGGAACTATGGCTACACCTTC.

The chain recombines TRBV6-6 with TRBJ2-3; 11 nucleotides align to TRBD2. The CDR3 runs to 15 residues. CDR1 MNHNY and CDR2 SVGAGI come from the germline V gene (reference sequence). J gave up 9 bases and V 6 bases, and 11 bases lay outside the gene matches. CDR3 nucleotides: TGTGCCAGCAGCAGACTAGCGGGGCCCCAGATAACGCAGTATTTT. It specifies CASSRLAGPQITQYF.

J is TRBJ2-7 and V is TRBV27; tentatively, D is TRBD2 (5 bases). Germline CDR1 is MNHEY and CDR2 is SMNVEV (reference sequence). Trimming left V 2 bases short and J 2 bases short, with 13 bases between. The CDR3 sequence is 15 residues long. In nucleotides, the CDR3 is TGTGCCAGCAGTTTAGAAAGAGGAGGCCCCTACGAGCAGTACTTC. It specifies CASSLERGGPYEQYF.

This clone was counted ten times or more. The gene calls are TRBV27 and TRBJ2-1; D is ambiguous. Germline V CDR1 and CDR2: MNHEY, SMNVEV (reference sequence). The V gene lost 0 bases and the J gene lost 9 bases, with 9 bases spanning the gap. This CDR3 has 13 amino acids. The CDR3 DNA sequence: TGTGCCAGCAGTTTATCAATGGAAGGTGAGCAGTTCTTC. Translating gives CASSLSMEGEQFF.

This clone was found a few times. J is TRBJ2-1 and V is TRBV5-1; D call uncertain. The CDR3 sequence is 13 residues long. Germline V gene lookup returns CDR1 SGHRS and CDR2 YFSETQ. The V and J ends lost 4 bases and 6 bases respectively, with 11 bases between them. CDR3 coding DNA: TGCGCCAGCAGCGACTTAAGTAGCAATGAGCAGTTCTTC. Translation: CASSDLSSNEQFF. Drawing the rest from reference TRBV5-1 and TRBJ2-1, the complete variable domain is KAGVTQTPRYLIKTRGQQVTLSCSPISGHRSVSWYQQTPGQGLQFLFEYFSETQRNKGNFPGRFSGRQFSNSRSEMNVSTLELGDSALYLCASSDLSSNEQFFGPGTRLTVL.

V usage is TRBV7-3 and J usage is TRBJ2-3; D is uncertain. The CDR3 sequence is 13 residues long. CDR1 SGHTA and CDR2 FQGTGA come from the germline V gene. V lost 6 bases and J 0 bases, leaving 7 bases between the germline ends. The CDR3 DNA reads as TGTGCCAGCAGTCACTCTAGCACAGATACGCAGTATTTT. It is translated as CASSHSSTDTQYF.

The V call is TRBV2, the J call TRBJ1-2; 8 bases align to TRBD1. With 5 bases clipped from V and 2 bases from J, the junction kept 1 base outside the gene matches. Germline-derived CDR1 and CDR2 are SNHLY and FYNNEI. CDR3 length: 13 residues. CDR3 region: CASSHRGNYGYTF. For the CDR3, the DNA is TGTGCCAGCAGTCACAGGGGGAACTATGGCTACACCTTC.

The rearrangement uses TRBV11-3 and TRBJ1-1; D not resolved. Germline V gives CDR1 SGHNT, CDR2 YENEEA. The CDR3 totals 15 residues. The V and J ends lost 1 base and 6 bases respectively, with 15 bases between them. The CDR3, as DNA: TGTGCCAGCAGCTTAGGGGATGGGATGGACCCTGAAGCTTTCTTT. This gives the protein CASSLGDGMDPEAFF.

This chain links TRBV27 with TRBJ2-7, with a weak D call TRBD2 (6 bases). V lost 6 bases and J lost 3, with 15 bases in between. The CDR3 runs 14 residues. Germline V gene data show CDR1 as MNHEY and CDR2 as SMNVEV (reference sequence). CDR3 nucleotides: TGTGCCAGCAGGGGTCCAACGGGAGTCTACGAGCAGTACTTC. Its translation: CASRGPTGVYEQYF.

V gene TRBV29-1 combines with J gene TRBJ2-7; D possibly corresponds to TRBD1 (6 bases). Germline V gives CDR1 SQVTM, CDR2 ANQGSEA. CDR3 length equals 14 residues. Trimming shortened V by 5 bases and J by 5 bases, and 19 bases separated the two germline ends. The CDR3 DNA is TGCAGCGTTTCTGGACAGTCGGTACTCCACGAGCAGTACTTC. It translates to CSVSGQSVLHEQYF.

This clone was seen only a few times. The chain has TRBV6-6 and TRBJ2-3; tentative D call: TRBD1 (8 bases). V lost 6 bases, J lost 8 bases, and 12 bases lay in between. Germline V gene sequence: CDR1 MNHNY, CDR2 SVGAGI (reference sequence). The CDR3 totals 12 residues. CDR3 amino acids: CASRQGGRTQYF. The CDR3 DNA sequence: TGTGCCAGCAGACAGGGGGGGCGTACGCAGTATTTT.

The chain recombines TRBV7-6 with TRBJ2-5; 10 nucleotides align to TRBD2. CDR1 and CDR2 from the germline V gene are SGHVS and FNYEAQ. The CDR3 length is 15 residues. With V trimmed by 5 bases and J by 6 bases, 9 bases remained unmatched. CDR3 DNA: TGTGCCAGCAGCCCTCCCGGGACTAGCGAGAAGACCCAGTACTTC. Protein product: CASSPPGTSEKTQYF. Full variable domain (remainder filled in from reference TRBV7-6 and TRBJ2-5): GAGVSQSPRYKVTKRGQDVALRCDPISGHVSLYWYRQALGQGPEFLTYFNYEAQQDKSGLPNDRFSAERPEGSISTLTIQRTEQRDSAMYRCASSPPGTSEKTQYFGPGTRLLVL.

This clone has more than one count but fewer than ten. The chain carries TRBV4-3 and TRBJ2-3; D is tentatively TRBD1 or TRBD2 (5 bases each). V shed 1 base and J shed 4 bases, with 15 bases lying between them. This CDR3 contains 16 residues. Germline V CDR1 and CDR2: LGHNA, YSLEER. CDR3 DNA: TGCGCCAGCAGCCAAGGGGTCAGGGCGGGCGCAGATACGCAGTATTTT. It encodes CASSQGVRAGADTQYF.

In this sample, this clone turned up a few times. The chain employs TRBV27 and TRBJ2-5; 7 bases fit TRBD1. Trimming at V came to 4 bases and at J to 5 bases, leaving 7 bases not matched to a gene. The CDR3 is made up of 14 amino acids. Germline V gene sequence: CDR1 MNHEY, CDR2 SMNVEV (reference sequence). In DNA form, the CDR3 reads TGTGCCAGCAGTTGGGGACAGCCGGGGGAGACCCAGTACTTC. Its translation is CASSWGQPGETQYF.

The chain uses TRBV5-1 and TRBJ2-2, with a weak D call TRBD1 (5 bases). Germline CDR1 reads SGHRS; CDR2 reads YFSETQ. Trimming stripped 4 bases from V and 3 bases from J, with 7 bases between. The CDR3 totals 13 residues. The CDR3 loop reads CASSQGDTGELFF. DNA of the CDR3: TGCGCCAGCAGCCAAGGGGACACCGGGGAGCTGTTTTTT.

The rearrangement joins TRBV5-1 to TRBJ1-2; D is undetermined. V shed 4 bases and J shed 4 bases, with 8 bases lying between them. The CDR3 extends over 12 amino acids. Looked up from germline, CDR1 is SGHRS and CDR2 is YFSETQ. This CDR3 is CASSPGIYGYTF. CDR3 bases: TGCGCCAGCAGCCCGGGAATCTATGGCTACACCTTC.

J is TRBJ1-1 and V is TRBV7-6; no firm D call. Germline lookup yields CDR1 SGHVS and CDR2 FNYEAQ. V was shortened by 1 base and J by 4 bases, with 7 bases between the two germline ends. The length of the CDR3 is 13 residues. CDR3 amino acids: CASSLGVGTEAFF. DNA of the CDR3: TGTGCCAGCAGCTTAGGGGTCGGCACTGAAGCTTTCTTT.

The V and J genes are TRBV29-1 and TRBJ2-5, with TRBD2 identical over 12 bases. The germline CDR1 and CDR2 sequences are SQVTM and ANQGSEA. This CDR3 spans 15 amino acids. Germline trimming cut 3 bases from V and 4 bases from J; bases unmatched to any gene: 6. The CDR3 DNA reads TGCAGCGTTGAGGCTAGCGGGGGGGCCGGAGAGACCCAGTACTTC. Translated, it gives CSVEASGGAGETQYF.

The rearrangement joins TRBV19 to TRBJ2-3, with a tentative D call TRBD1 (6 bases). The germline V gene encodes CDR1 LNHDA and CDR2 SQIVND (reference sequence). V dropped 4 bases and J dropped 4 bases, with 12 bases sitting between them. The CDR3 contains 14 residues. The DNA of the CDR3 is TGTGCCAGTAGTAACAGGGCGAGGGCAGATACGCAGTATTTT. Amino acid sequence: CASSNRARADTQYF.

The V call is TRBV29-1, the J call TRBJ2-3; D remains ambiguous. The CDR3 contains 13 residues. V lost 1 base to trimming and J lost 1 base, with 6 bases between them. CDR1 is SQVTM and CDR2 is ANQGSEA in the germline V gene. The CDR3 bases are TGCAGCGTTGAAGTTGGGGGCACAGATACGCAGTATTTT. It encodes CSVEVGGTDTQYF.

The chain joins TRBV2 to TRBJ1-2; 8 bases map to TRBD1. The length of the CDR3 is 15 residues. Germline CDR1 and CDR2: SNHLY and FYNNEI. J was trimmed by 4 bases and V by 6 bases; bases with no gene match: 10. CDR3 amino acids: CASRDGTGVSYGYTF. The CDR3 DNA is TGTGCCAGCAGAGACGGGACAGGTGTCTCCTATGGCTACACCTTC.